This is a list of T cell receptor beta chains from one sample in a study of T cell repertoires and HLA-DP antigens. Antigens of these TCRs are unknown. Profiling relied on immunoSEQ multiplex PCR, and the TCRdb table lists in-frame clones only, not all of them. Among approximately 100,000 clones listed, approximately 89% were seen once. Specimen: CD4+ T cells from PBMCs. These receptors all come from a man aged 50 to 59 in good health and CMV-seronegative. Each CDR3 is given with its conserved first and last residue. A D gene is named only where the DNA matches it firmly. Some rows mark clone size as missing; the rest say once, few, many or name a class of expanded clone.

DNA: TGTGCCTGGACTTCACAGCGGAACACTGAAGCTTTCTTT
CDR3: CAWTSQRNTEAFF
V: TRBV30
J: TRBJ1-1
D: .
size: .

DNA: TGCGCCAGCAGCTTGGGAGCCGGGGGCGGTAATGAAAAACTGTTTTTT
CDR3: CASSLGAGGGNEKLFF
V: TRBV5-1
J: TRBJ1-4
D: .
size: .

DNA: TGTGCCAGCAGCCCACGTAGGACAGGGAACACTGAAGCTTTCTTT
CDR3: CASSPRRTGNTEAFF
V: TRBV7-2
J: TRBJ1-1
D: TRBD1
size: .

DNA: TGCAGCGTCCTCTTGGGCGGTTACGAGCAGTACTTC
CDR3: CSVLLGGYEQYF
V: TRBV29-1
J: TRBJ2-7
D: .
size: once

DNA: TGTGCTAGCAGCTCAGGGGTCGGAAACACCATATATTTT
CDR3: CASSSGVGNTIYF
V: TRBV7-7
J: TRBJ1-3
D: .
size: .

DNA: TGCGCCAGCAGCTTGGCCGCAGGGAGGGGGTACGAGCAGTACTTC
CDR3: CASSLAAGRGYEQYF
V: TRBV5-1
J: TRBJ2-7
D: .
size: .

DNA: TGTGCCAGCAGTCTCCGGGACCTCGCGACTGAAGCTTTCTTT
CDR3: CASSLRDLATEAFF
V: TRBV2
J: TRBJ1-1
D: .
size: once

DNA: TGTGCCAGCAGCAAGAGGGAGTACCAAGAGACCCAGTACTTC
CDR3: CASSKREYQETQYF
V: TRBV5-5
J: TRBJ2-5
D: .
size: .

DNA: TGTGCCAGCAGCTTAGGGACCTCCTACAATGAGCAGTTCTTC
CDR3: CASSLGTSYNEQFF
V: TRBV11-2
J: TRBJ2-1
D: .
size: .

DNA: TGTGCCAGCAGCCCTCGTCCTAACTATGGCTACACCTTC
CDR3: CASSPRPNYGYTF
V: TRBV7-8
J: TRBJ1-2
D: .
size: .

DNA: TGTGCCAGCAAGGGGCGAGGGGCTGAAGCTTTCTTT
CDR3: CASKGRGAEAFF
V: TRBV7-3
J: TRBJ1-1
D: .
size: .

DNA: TGTGCCACCAGCAGACCGGGACTTCCAAACATTCAGTACTTC
CDR3: CATSRPGLPNIQYF
V: TRBV15
J: TRBJ2-4
D: .
size: .

DNA: TGCAGTGCTAGTGTGACAGGTGAAGCTTTCTTT
CDR3: CSASVTGEAFF
V: TRBV20-1
J: TRBJ1-1
D: .
size: once

DNA: TGCGCCAGCAGGACGGACAGGGAAGGCACCATATATTTT
CDR3: CASRTDREGTIYF
V: TRBV5-1
J: TRBJ1-3
D: TRBD1
size: few

DNA: TGTGCCAGCAGCTTAGGAACCTTGGCCAAAAACATTCAGTACTTC
CDR3: CASSLGTLAKNIQYF
V: TRBV7-2
J: TRBJ2-4
D: .
size: .

DNA: TGCGCCAGCAGCTGGGGACAGCGAGACACCGGGGAGCTGTTTTTT
CDR3: CASSWGQRDTGELFF
V: TRBV5-1
J: TRBJ2-2
D: TRBD1
size: few

DNA: TGTGCCATCAGTGAGTCCCCTAGCGGGAGGGGAGACGGGGAGCTGTTTTTT
CDR3: CAISESPSGRGDGELFF
V: TRBV10-3
J: TRBJ2-2
D: TRBD2
size: .

DNA: TGCGCCAGCAGCTTGGTAGGGCCGACTAGCGCCGGGACAGATACGCAGTATTTT
CDR3: CASSLVGPTSAGTDTQYF
V: TRBV5-1
J: TRBJ2-3
D: TRBD2
size: few

DNA: TGCGCCAGCAGCCAACAAAGGGACATCCACCGGCCTTTC
CDR3: CASSQQRDIHRPF
V: TRBV4-1
J: TRBJ2-7
D: .
size: once

DNA: TGTGCCAGCAGTTTATCAGGGCGAGAGAACGAGCAGTACTTC
CDR3: CASSLSGRENEQYF
V: TRBV28
J: TRBJ2-7
D: .
size: .

DNA: TGTGCCAGCAGCTTAAGGCGGGGAGGGCAGGGGAGTTACAATGAGCAGTTCTTC
CDR3: CASSLRRGGQGSYNEQFF
V: TRBV7-2
J: TRBJ2-1
D: .
size: once

DNA: TGTGCCAGCAGCCTCCTCGGTGGAGGGATCACCGGGGAGCTGTTTTTT
CDR3: CASSLLGGGITGELFF
V: TRBV7-2
J: TRBJ2-2
D: .
size: .

DNA: TGTGCCAGCAGCCTCCCCCAGGGGGCAACTAATGAAAAACTGTTTTTT
CDR3: CASSLPQGATNEKLFF
V: TRBV6-6
J: TRBJ1-4
D: TRBD1
size: .

DNA: TGTGCCAGCAGCCAAGATGGGTCTGGCTACGAAATGGCCAAAAACATTCAGTACTTC
CDR3: CASSQDGSGYEMAKNIQYF
V: TRBV14
J: TRBJ2-4
D: .
size: .

DNA: TGTGCCAGCCGGGCTTTTAATGAAAAACTGTTTTTT
CDR3: CASRAFNEKLFF
V: TRBV13
J: TRBJ1-4
D: .
size: .

DNA: TGTGCCAGTAGTACCCGACAGGGGCAATCAGATACGCAGTATTTT
CDR3: CASSTRQGQSDTQYF
V: TRBV19
J: TRBJ2-3
D: TRBD1
size: .

DNA: TGTGCCAGTACCTTACAGGGAGCGTTTTGGCCCCAGCATTTT
CDR3: CASTLQGAFWPQHF
V: TRBV19
J: TRBJ1-5
D: .
size: .

DNA: TGTGCCAGCAGCTTGTCCAGCGGCGCGGGCATTCCCCCAGATACGCAGTATTTT
CDR3: CASSLSSGAGIPPDTQYF
V: TRBV7-2
J: TRBJ2-3
D: .
size: .

DNA: TGCGCCAGCACCTCAGACTCAACTAATGAAAAACTGTTTTTT
CDR3: CASTSDSTNEKLFF
V: TRBV5-1
J: TRBJ1-4
D: .
size: .

DNA: TGTGCCAGCAGCCAAGTGGGGGGAAGCTCTGGGGCCAACGTCCTGACTTTC
CDR3: CASSQVGGSSGANVLTF
V: TRBV4-2
J: TRBJ2-6
D: .
size: once

DNA: TGTGCCAGCAGCTTAGTGGGCCGCCAGGAAAAACTGTTTTTT
CDR3: CASSLVGRQEKLFF
V: TRBV7-9
J: TRBJ1-4
D: .
size: .

DNA: TGTGCCAGCAGTCAGGGCTACACTGAAGCTTTCTTT
CDR3: CASSQGYTEAFF
V: TRBV6-5
J: TRBJ1-1
D: .
size: once

DNA: TGTGCCTGGAGCGCCGGGACAGTGAACACTGAAGCTTTCTTT
CDR3: CAWSAGTVNTEAFF
V: TRBV30
J: TRBJ1-1
D: TRBD1
size: once

DNA: TGCGCCAGCAGCTTGGCTAGCACAGATACGCAGTATTTT
CDR3: CASSLASTDTQYF
V: TRBV5-1
J: TRBJ2-3
D: .
size: .

DNA: TGTGCCAGCAGTCTGAACTATGGCTACACCTTC
CDR3: CASSLNYGYTF
V: TRBV6-6
J: TRBJ1-2
D: .
size: .

DNA: TGTGCCAGTAGCTGGGACAGGGGGCTCCTCTCAGGCAATCAGCCCCAGCATTTT
CDR3: CASSWDRGLLSGNQPQHF
V: TRBV19
J: TRBJ1-5
D: TRBD1
size: .

DNA: TGTGCCAGCAGTTTGGGGGGCGCCAACACCGGGGAGCTGTTTTTT
CDR3: CASSLGGANTGELFF
V: TRBV28
J: TRBJ2-2
D: .
size: .

DNA: TGCAGCGTTAAACTAGGGGGGTACAATGAGCAGTTCTTC
CDR3: CSVKLGGYNEQFF
V: TRBV29-1
J: TRBJ2-1
D: .
size: .

DNA: TGTGCCAGCAGGGGGCGGACCTCCTACGAGCAGTACTTC
CDR3: CASRGRTSYEQYF
V: TRBV2
J: TRBJ2-7
D: .
size: .

DNA: TGTGCCAGCAGCCGGTTGGGGGGGGCGAACACTGAAGCTTTCTTT
CDR3: CASSRLGGANTEAFF
V: TRBV28
J: TRBJ1-1
D: .
size: .

DNA: TGTGCCAGCAGTACATCAAGGGGGGTTCAGCCCCAGCATTTT
CDR3: CASSTSRGVQPQHF
V: TRBV6-5
J: TRBJ1-5
D: .
size: .

DNA: TGTGCCAGCAGCTTAGATGGGGGTCTTAATGAAAAACTGTTTTTT
CDR3: CASSLDGGLNEKLFF
V: TRBV7-9
J: TRBJ1-4
D: .
size: .

DNA: TGTGCCAGTAGTCCTTTCGGACTAGCGGGAGGTTCCTACAATGAGCAGTTCTTC
CDR3: CASSPFGLAGGSYNEQFF
V: TRBV19
J: TRBJ2-1
D: TRBD2
size: .

DNA: TGTGCCAGCAGCGCATTACAAAGCTCCTACGAGCAGTACTTC
CDR3: CASSALQSSYEQYF
V: TRBV5-4
J: TRBJ2-7
D: .
size: .

DNA: TGTGCCAGCAGCTCGCCACAGGGGGCGCATCGGGGGGACACCTTC
CDR3: CASSSPQGAHRGDTF
V: TRBV5-4
J: TRBJ1-2
D: TRBD1
size: .